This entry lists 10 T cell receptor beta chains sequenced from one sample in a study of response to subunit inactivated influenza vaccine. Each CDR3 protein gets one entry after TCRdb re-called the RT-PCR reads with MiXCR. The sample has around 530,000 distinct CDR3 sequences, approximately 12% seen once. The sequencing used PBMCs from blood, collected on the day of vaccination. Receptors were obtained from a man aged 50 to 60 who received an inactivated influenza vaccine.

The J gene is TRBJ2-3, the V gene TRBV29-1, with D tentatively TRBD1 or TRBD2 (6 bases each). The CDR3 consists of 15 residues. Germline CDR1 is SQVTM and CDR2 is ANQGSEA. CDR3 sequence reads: CAAAGTSQRIDTQYF. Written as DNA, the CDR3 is TGCGCGGCCGCGGGGACATCCCAAAGGATAGATACGCAGTATTTT.

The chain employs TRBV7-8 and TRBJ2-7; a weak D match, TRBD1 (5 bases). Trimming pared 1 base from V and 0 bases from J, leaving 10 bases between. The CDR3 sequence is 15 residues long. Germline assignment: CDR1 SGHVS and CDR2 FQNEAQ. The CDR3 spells CASSLVAGFSYEQYF. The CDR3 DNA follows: TGTGCCAGCAGCTTAGTGGCAGGGTTCTCCTACGAGCAGTACTTC.

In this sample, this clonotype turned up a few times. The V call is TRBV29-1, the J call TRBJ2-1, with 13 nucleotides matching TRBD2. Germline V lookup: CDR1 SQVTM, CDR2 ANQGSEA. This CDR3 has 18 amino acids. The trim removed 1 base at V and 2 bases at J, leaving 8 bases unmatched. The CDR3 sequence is CSVEAGLAGTLTYNEQFF. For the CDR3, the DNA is TGCAGCGTTGAAGCGGGACTAGCGGGAACCCTTACCTACAATGAGCAGTTCTTC.

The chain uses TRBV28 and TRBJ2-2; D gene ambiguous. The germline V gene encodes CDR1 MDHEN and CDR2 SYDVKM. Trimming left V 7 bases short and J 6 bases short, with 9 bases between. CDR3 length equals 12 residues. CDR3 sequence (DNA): TGTGCCAGCACCCGTGGGGCCGGGGAGCTGTTTTTT. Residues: CASTRGAGELFF.

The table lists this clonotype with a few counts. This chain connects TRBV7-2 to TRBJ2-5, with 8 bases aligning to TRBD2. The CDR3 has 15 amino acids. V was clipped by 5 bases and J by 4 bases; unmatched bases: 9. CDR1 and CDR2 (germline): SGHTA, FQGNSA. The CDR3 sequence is CASSLNPGGRETQYF. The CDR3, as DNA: TGTGCCAGCAGCCTAAATCCGGGGGGGCGAGAGACCCAGTACTTC. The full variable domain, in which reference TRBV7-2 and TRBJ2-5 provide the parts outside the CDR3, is GAGVSQSPSNKVTEKGKDVELRCDPISGHTALYWYRQSLGQGLEFLIYFQGNSAPDKSGLPSDRFSAERTGGSVSTLTIQRTQQEDSAVYLCASSLNPGGRETQYFGPGTRLLVL.

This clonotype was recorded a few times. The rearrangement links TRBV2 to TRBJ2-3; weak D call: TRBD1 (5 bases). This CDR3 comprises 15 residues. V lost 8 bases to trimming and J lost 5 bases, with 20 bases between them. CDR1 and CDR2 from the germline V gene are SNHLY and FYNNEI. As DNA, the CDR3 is TGTGCCAGCCCGCACCTGACAGAATCCCAAGATACGCAGTATTTT. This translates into CASPHLTESQDTQYF.

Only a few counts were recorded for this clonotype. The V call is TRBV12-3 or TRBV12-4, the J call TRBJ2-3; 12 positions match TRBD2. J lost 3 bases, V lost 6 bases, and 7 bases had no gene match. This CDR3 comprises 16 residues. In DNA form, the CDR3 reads TGTGCCAGCAGCCTCTCCGGGACTAGCGGGACAGATACGCAGTATTTT. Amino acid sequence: CASSLSGTSGTDTQYF.

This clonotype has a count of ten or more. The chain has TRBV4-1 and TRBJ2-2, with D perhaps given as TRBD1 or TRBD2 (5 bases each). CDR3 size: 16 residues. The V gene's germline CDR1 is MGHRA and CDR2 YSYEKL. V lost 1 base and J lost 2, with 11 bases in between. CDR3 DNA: TGCGCCAGCAGCCAAGTGGGACCTCCCAACACCGGGGAGCTGTTTTTT. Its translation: CASSQVGPPNTGELFF.

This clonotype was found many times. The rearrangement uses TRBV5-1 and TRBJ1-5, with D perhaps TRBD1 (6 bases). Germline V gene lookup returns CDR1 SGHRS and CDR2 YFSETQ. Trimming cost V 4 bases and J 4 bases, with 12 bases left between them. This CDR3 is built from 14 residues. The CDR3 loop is CASSPDSLNQPQHF. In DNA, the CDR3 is TGCGCCAGCAGCCCGGACAGCCTGAATCAGCCCCAGCATTTT.

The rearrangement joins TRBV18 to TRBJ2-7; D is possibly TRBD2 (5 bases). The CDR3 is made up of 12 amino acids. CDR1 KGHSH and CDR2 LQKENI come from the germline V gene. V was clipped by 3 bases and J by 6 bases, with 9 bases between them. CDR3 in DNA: TGTGCCAGCTCACCCGGGGTGCCCGAGCAGTACTTC. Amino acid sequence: CASSPGVPEQYF. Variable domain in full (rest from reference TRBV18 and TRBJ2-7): NAGVMQNPRHLVRRRGQEARLRCSPMKGHSHVYWYRQLPEEGLKFMVYLQKENIIDESGMPKERFSAEFPKEGPSILRIQQVVRGDSAAYFCASSPGVPEQYFGPGTRLTVT.